The 18 T cell receptor beta chains below come from one sample, sequenced in a study of cytomegalovirus exposure and HLA in healthy donors. PCR was performed using 60 Vbeta and 13 Jbeta primers. Some clones are missing from TCRdb's copy, which holds only in-frame ones; the method was immunoSEQ multiplex PCR. This sample yields about 100,000 clones, of which 76% are seen a single time; roughly 4% belongs to the top ten. Input material: PBMCs. The source of these receptors is a middle-aged man in good health and CMV-seronegative.

V gene TRBV4-3 combines with J gene TRBJ2-2; no reliable D call. CDR1 and CDR2 from the germline V gene are LGHNA and YSLEER. The CDR3 sequence is 15 residues long. Trimming removed 0 bases at V and 2 bases at J, with 7 bases between. The CDR3 is CASSQDLFNTGELFF. CDR3 sequence (DNA): TGCGCCAGCAGCCAAGATCTCTTTAACACCGGGGAGCTGTTTTTT.

This clone is a singleton in its sample. The V call is TRBV2, the J call TRBJ1-2; tentatively, D is TRBD1 (6 bases). Per germline, CDR1 SNHLY and CDR2 FYNNEI. The CDR3 loop spans 15 amino acids. V shed 7 bases and J shed 0 bases, with 15 bases lying between them. CDR3 bases: TGTGCCAGCACCGGAAGGGGGTTCTCTAACTATGGCTACACCTTC. The encoded protein is CASTGRGFSNYGYTF.

The chain employs TRBV5-8 and TRBJ1-6; 8 bases line up with TRBD1. Germline loops: CDR1 SGHTS, CDR2 YDEGEE. The junction had 2 bases not matched to a gene; V was cut back by 2 bases and J by 4 bases. This CDR3 region has 15 residues. The CDR3 region is CASSFHRGYNSPLHF. The CDR3 nucleotides read TGTGCCAGCAGCTTTCACAGGGGGTATAATTCACCCCTCCACTTT.

The chain has TRBV11-2 and TRBJ2-7; the match to TRBD2 covers 8 bases. CDR1 is SGHAT and CDR2 is FQNNGV in the germline V gene. The CDR3 extends over 15 amino acids. The CDR3 DNA sequence: TGTGCCAGCGGCTTGGGCAGCGGGGGCTCCTACGAGCAGTACGTC. Its protein is CASGLGSGGSYEQYV.

The chain couples TRBV9 to TRBJ1-4; D perhaps matches TRBD1 (5 bases). CDR1 is SGDLS, CDR2 YYNGEE, per germline. V lost 3 bases and J 0 bases, leaving 12 bases between the germline ends. The CDR3 spans 16 residues. The CDR3: CASSELPGPTNEKLFF. CDR3 coding DNA: TGTGCCAGCAGCGAGCTGCCAGGGCCAACTAATGAAAAACTGTTTTTT.

Here the CDR3 reads CASKPGTVLYEQYF. The CDR3 region has the DNA TGTGCCAGCAAACCGGGTACCGTACTCTACGAGCAGTACTTC. The J gene is TRBJ2-7, the V gene TRBV2; D ambiguous. Germline V gene data show CDR1 as SNHLY and CDR2 as FYNNEI. Trimming shortened V by 7 bases and J by 3 bases, and 16 bases separated the two germline ends. The CDR3 is 14 residues long.

The table lists this clone with a count of one. The chain links TRBV6-6 to TRBJ2-7, with D possibly matching TRBD1 (5 bases). Germline CDR1 is MNHNY and CDR2 is SVGAGI (reference sequence). V lost 4 bases and J lost 0, with 13 bases in between. The CDR3 is 15 residues long. CDR3 nucleotide sequence: TGTGCCAGCAGTTTTCGGCAGGGTAGCTCCTACGAGCAGTACGTC. It encodes CASSFRQGSSYEQYV.

The DNA for the CDR3 is TGTGCCAGCAGCTGGTACAAACAGGGGTCCAATGAGCAGTTCTTC. Amino acid sequence: CASSWYKQGSNEQFF. The chain joins TRBV5-6 to TRBJ2-1, with TRBD1 matching 7 bases. J was trimmed by 6 bases and V by 3 bases; bases with no gene match: 9. The CDR3 runs 15 residues. Germline assignment: CDR1 SGHDT and CDR2 YYEEEE.

This sequence joins TRBV4-1 and TRBJ1-1, with TRBD1 as a possible D gene (6 bases). CDR3 length: 12 residues. Germline CDR1 reads MGHRA; CDR2 reads YSYEKL. Trimming left V 4 bases short and J 8 bases short, with 11 bases between. The DNA for the CDR3 is TGCGCCAGCAGCCTAGGACAGAGGGAAGCTTTCTTT. The encoded protein is CASSLGQREAFF.

J is TRBJ1-1 and V is TRBV28, with 8 bases identical to TRBD1. The V gene end was trimmed by 2 bases and the J gene end by 5 bases; junction bases not matched to a gene: 4. CDR1 is MDHEN and CDR2 is SYDVKM in the germline V gene. CDR3 length: 14 amino acids. CDR3 bases: TGTGCCAGCAGTTTACCAGGGGGCAGGACTGAAGCTTTCTTT. Its protein is CASSLPGGRTEAFF.

The chain uses TRBV11-2 and TRBJ1-2, with TRBD1 identical over 8 bases. The trim removed 5 bases at V and 12 bases at J, leaving 11 bases unmatched. CDR1 SGHAT and CDR2 FQNNGV come from the germline V gene. This CDR3 is 13 amino acids long. The CDR3 DNA sequence: TGTGCCAGCAGCGAAACCGGGACAGGTGGAAACACCTTC. Its translation is CASSETGTGGNTF.

This clone is a singleton in its sample. The chain carries TRBV28 and TRBJ2-3; D gene uncertain. V lost 5 bases and J 0 bases, leaving 9 bases between the germline ends. The CDR3 sequence is 14 residues long. The germline V gene encodes CDR1 MDHEN and CDR2 SYDVKM. The CDR3 protein is CASSPGGSTDTQYF. CDR3 DNA sequence: TGTGCCAGCAGTCCAGGTGGGAGCACAGATACGCAGTATTTT.

The rearrangement links TRBV30 to TRBJ2-7, with D maybe TRBD2 (5 bases). The V end lost 2 bases, the J end lost 5 bases, and 16 bases lay between the germline ends. Germline CDR1 and CDR2: GTSNPN and SVGIG (reference sequence). The CDR3 is 14 residues long. The CDR3 loop is CAWSRYTGMDEQYF. Written as DNA, the CDR3 is TGTGCCTGGAGTAGGTATACGGGGATGGACGAGCAGTACTTC.

The table lists this clone with a count of one. The CDR3 region has the DNA TGTGCCAGCAGCTTGACAAGCGGGGGTCTCACAGATACGCAGTATTTT. Its translation: CASSLTSGGLTDTQYF. V usage is TRBV5-4 and J usage is TRBJ2-3; TRBD2 agrees at 8 bases. Per germline, CDR1 SGHNT and CDR2 YYREEE (reference sequence). V lost 1 base and J lost 2; bases outside the gene matches: 6. CDR3 size: 16 residues.

Only a few counts were recorded for this clone. The rearrangement uses TRBV29-1 and TRBJ1-1; a possible D gene is TRBD1 (6 bases). V lost 6 bases to trimming and J lost 2 bases, with 16 bases between them. Germline loops: CDR1 SQVTM, CDR2 ANQGSEA. The CDR3 sequence is 14 residues long. The CDR3 bases are TGCAGCGTCCAAGGGGGTTTTCCCAACACTGAAGCTTTCTTT. Its translation: CSVQGGFPNTEAFF.

This sequence joins TRBV19 and TRBJ2-7, with D possibly being TRBD2 (7 bases). Germline V gene lookup returns CDR1 LNHDA and CDR2 SQIVND (reference sequence). V lost 6 bases and J lost 3, with 15 bases in between. The CDR3 runs 14 residues. CDR3: CASSKGGGIYEQYV. CDR3 coding DNA: TGTGCCAGTAGCAAGGGAGGGGGAATCTACGAGCAGTACGTC.

This chain uses TRBV18 with TRBJ1-1, with a weak D call TRBD1 (5 bases). CDR3 size: 13 residues. CDR1 and CDR2 (germline): KGHSH, LQKENI. Trimming shortened V by 6 bases and J by 1 base, and 9 bases separated the two germline ends. In DNA, the CDR3 is TGTGCCAGCTCGCTCGACAGGAACACTGAAGCTTTCTTT. Translation gives CASSLDRNTEAFF.

The rearrangement links TRBV28 to TRBJ2-7; TRBD2 matches 11 bases. Germline V gene data show CDR1 as MDHEN and CDR2 as SYDVKM. The CDR3 runs 18 residues. After removal of 5 bases from V and 1 base from J, the junction contained 13 bases not matched to a gene. In DNA, the CDR3 is TGTGCCAGCAGTCCCGGGGGGAGACTAGCGGGGCCTTCCTACGAGCAGTACGTC. Amino acid sequence: CASSPGGRLAGPSYEQYV.